A selection of T cell receptor beta chains follows, all from one sample in a study of T cell responses to AZD1222 COVID-19 vaccine. Measured with immunoSEQ multiplex PCR; TCRdb has only the in-frame clones, and not every one. This table has 130,000 or so clones, about 91% appearing once. The input for sequencing was peripheral blood, taken 28 days after the second AZD1222 dose. Receptors were obtained from an adult who received the AZD1222 COVID-19 vaccine. Both conserved end residues are part of each CDR3. A D gene is named only where the DNA matches it firmly. Expanded clones get a size class; other rows say once, few or many, or leave the size out.

v_gene	j_gene	d_gene	abundance	CDR3nt	CDR3aa
TRBV2	TRBJ2-5	-	-	TGTGCCAGCACGCGGAGTAACCAAGAGACCCAGTACTTC	CASTRSNQETQYF
TRBV3-1/TRBV3-2	TRBJ2-5	-	-	TGTGCCAGCAGCCAAGATTGGGGGGTTGGGACCCAGTACTTC	CASSQDWGVGTQYF
TRBV29-1	TRBJ1-5	TRBD1	-	TGCAGCGTTGAAACAGGGGGCAATCAGCCCCAGCATTTT	CSVETGGNQPQHF
TRBV9	TRBJ1-2	-	-	TGTGCCAGCAGCCCCGAGGGAATCTATGGCTACACCTTC	CASSPEGIYGYTF
TRBV10-3	TRBJ1-5	-	-	TGTGCCACCGCTCAGGGGCCCGGATCCAGCAATCAGCCCCAGCATTTT	CATAQGPGSSNQPQHF
TRBV19	TRBJ1-5	-	-	TGTGCCAGTAGTATAGATCCAGGTAGGGGCAATCAGCCCCAGCATTTT	CASSIDPGRGNQPQHF
TRBV7-2	TRBJ2-1	-	-	TGTGCCAGCAGCTTAATGAGAAATGAGCAGTTCTTC	CASSLMRNEQFF
TRBV7-9	TRBJ1-4	-	-	TGTGCCAGCAGCCCCAATGGGGGTATTAATGAAAAACTGTTTTTT	CASSPNGGINEKLFF
TRBV18	TRBJ1-1	TRBD1	-	TGTGCCAGCTCACCGATCGGGACAGGGGGCACTGAAGCTTTCTTT	CASSPIGTGGTEAFF
TRBV6-5	TRBJ1-1	TRBD1	-	TGTGCCAGCAGTTTGAGGACAGGCAGGGACAACGCTGAAGCTTTCTTT	CASSLRTGRDNAEAFF
TRBV7-8	TRBJ1-1	TRBD1	-	TGTGCCAGCACCCTAGGACAGGGTGGCTTGGCCACTGAAGCTTTCTTT	CASTLGQGGLATEAFF
TRBV12-3/TRBV12-4	TRBJ1-1	-	-	TGTGCCAGCACCGGACAGATAAACACTGAAGCTTTCTTT	CASTGQINTEAFF
TRBV3-1/TRBV3-2	TRBJ1-3	-	few	TGTGCCAGCAGCCCAATGTCGGGGGAGGGAAACACCATATATTTT	CASSPMSGEGNTIYF
TRBV6-5	TRBJ1-2	-	-	TGTGCCAGCACCCAAGGAGACCTTGCGGGCTACACCTTC	CASTQGDLAGYTF
TRBV3-1/TRBV3-2	TRBJ1-3	-	-	TGTGCCAGCAGCCAGACTAGATTTGGCACCATATATTTT	CASSQTRFGTIYF
TRBV3-1/TRBV3-2	TRBJ1-3	-	-	TGTGCCAGCAGCCAAGATCTCGTCTCTGGAAACACCATATATTTT	CASSQDLVSGNTIYF
TRBV12-2	TRBJ2-3	-	-	TGTGCAAGTCGCTTAGCGCAGCGTGGGAGACATAGTCCAGATACGCAGTATTTT	CASRLAQRGRHSPDTQYF
TRBV19	TRBJ2-5	-	-	TGTGCCAGTAGTATATCGGGGCACCTGGAGACCCAGTACTTC	CASSISGHLETQYF
TRBV7-2	TRBJ1-5	-	-	TGTGCCAGCAGCTTAGTAGGTCAGCCCCAGCATTTT	CASSLVGQPQHF
TRBV29-1	TRBJ1-5	-	-	TGCAGCGTCGGACAGAGCAATCAGCCCCAGCATTTT	CSVGQSNQPQHF
TRBV11-1	TRBJ2-2	TRBD1	-	TGTGCCAGCAGCTTATTGGCAGGGGGAAACACCGGGGAGCTGTTTTTT	CASSLLAGGNTGELFF
TRBV6-2/TRBV6-3	TRBJ1-1	-	once	TGTGCCAGCAGTTACTCTCAGGGCGTGAACACTGAAGCTTTCTTT	CASSYSQGVNTEAFF
TRBV14	TRBJ1-1	-	-	TGTGCCAGCAGTGAACAGGGCTACACTGAAGCTTTCTTT	CASSEQGYTEAFF
TRBV3-1/TRBV3-2	TRBJ2-7	TRBD1	-	TGTGCCAGCAGCCTAGGGGGCGCGGGCTACGAGCAGTACTTC	CASSLGGAGYEQYF
TRBV5-6	TRBJ1-4	-	-	TGTGCCAGCAGCTTGGCTCAGCTGGATGAAAAACTGTTTTTT	CASSLAQLDEKLFF
TRBV6-1	TRBJ2-3	-	-	TGTGCCAGCAGTGACACCTGGGGGACCCATTACACAGATACGCAGTATTTT	CASSDTWGTHYTDTQYF
TRBV5-1	TRBJ2-3	TRBD1	-	TGCGCCAGCAGCGGGGGACAGGGCACAGATACGCAGTATTTT	CASSGGQGTDTQYF
TRBV4-1	TRBJ2-5	-	-	TGCGCCAGCAGCCAGTCCAGTCAAGAGACCCAGTACTTC	CASSQSSQETQYF
TRBV5-1	TRBJ2-2	TRBD2	-	TGCGCCAGCAGCTTTAGCGGGAGCCCCGGGACCGGGGAGCTGTTTTTT	CASSFSGSPGTGELFF
TRBV19	TRBJ2-3	-	-	TGTGCCGCGGGAACCTTCACAGATACGCAGTATTTT	CAAGTFTDTQYF
TRBV7-3	TRBJ2-3	TRBD2	-	TGTGCCAGCAGCTTAAATGGGAGGGCAGATACGCAGTATTTT	CASSLNGRADTQYF
TRBV3-1/TRBV3-2	TRBJ1-5	-	-	TGTGCCAGCAGCCAAGGGTCCGGGGCCGGGCAGCCCCAGCATTTT	CASSQGSGAGQPQHF